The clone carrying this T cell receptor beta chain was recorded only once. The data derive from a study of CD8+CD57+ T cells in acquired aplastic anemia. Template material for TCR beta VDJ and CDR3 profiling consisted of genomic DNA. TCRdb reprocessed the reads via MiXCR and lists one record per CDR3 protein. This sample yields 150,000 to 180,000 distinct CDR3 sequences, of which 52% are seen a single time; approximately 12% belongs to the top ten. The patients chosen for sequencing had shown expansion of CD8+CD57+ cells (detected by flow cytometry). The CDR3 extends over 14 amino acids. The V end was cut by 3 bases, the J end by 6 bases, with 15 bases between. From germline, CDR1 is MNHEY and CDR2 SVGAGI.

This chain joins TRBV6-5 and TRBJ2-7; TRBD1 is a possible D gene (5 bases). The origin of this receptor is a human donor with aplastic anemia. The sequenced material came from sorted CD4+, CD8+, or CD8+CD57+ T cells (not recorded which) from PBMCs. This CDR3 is CASSYIAGYSEQYF. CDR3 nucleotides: TGTGCCAGCAGTTATATCGCAGGGTATAGCGAGCAGTACTTC.